This T cell receptor (beta chain) derives from a study of blood T cell repertoires in COVID-19 (dated by TCRdb to 2019 to 2021). About the full investigation: Samples covering the acute and convalescent phases of COVID-19 were provided by collaborators in the United States, Italy and Spain. The prospective study material was composed of cDNA or gDNA derived from T cells, B-cell-depleted T cells, or PBMCs. The dataset comprised deeply sampled blood TCRbeta repertoires from subjects exposed to, actively infected with, or recovered from COVID-19. The repertoires were released in a freely available public database meant as a resource for research on the immune response to SARS-CoV-2. Samples were obtained from the ongoing ImmuneRACE study (first 160 participants) and from some 1,300 subjects provided by 6 global collaborators. The sample metadata nearly always contained a de-identified subject ID, COVID-19 status, age in years and sex. Where HLA class I and class II types were available, the types were taken from metadata supplied by the sample provider, not from assay-based typing.

Reading from cysteine to phenylalanine, the CDR3 counts 13 amino acids. Of all the DNA, just the CDR3 is kept, 39 bases in frame from base 1. CDR1 and CDR2 were assigned from the germline V gene (reference sequence) as SGHNT and YYREEE. About this clone itself: This clone's antigen is unknown. Relative to the germline gene, one junction end is altered; a read error may explain this.

What the study reported, not specific to this receptor: How much clinical and demographic metadata was included differed by source and by participant, and the metadata was provided uncurated.

Whole blood was collected in K2EDTA tubes by collaborating institutions according to the institutions' own protocols. For TCRbeta analysis, collaborators shipped samples in one of three forms: frozen whole blood, isolated PBMCs, or DNA extracted from either of those sample types. TCRbeta CDR3 regions were amplified from genomic DNA using the immunoSEQ Assay, a bias-controlled multiplex PCR. The study's processing was this. The number of nucleated cells in each sample was estimated by amplification of reference gene primers within the assay. To quantify the absolute abundance of each unique TCRbeta CDR3 rearrangement, sequence reads were collapsed and filtered. For each sample, productive Simpson clonality was calculated as the square root of Simpson's diversity index across productive rearrangements. Held by TCRdb, this immuneACCESS table contains in-frame sequences only and omits some clones. Under half of the omission traces to an unresolved V gene where checked; the cause of the rest is unknown. That table furnishes V, J and clone size, whereas the DNA furnished D and trimming. The sample table lists more than 150,000 clones, approximately 85% of them with a count of one. The ten largest clones capture 9.8% of the sample.

The chain was built from TRBV5-4 and TRBJ2-7, and TRBD1 may be the D gene, going by 7 matching bases. This clonotype was sampled from a woman of 80 years or more with acute or convalescent COVID-19. Material for sequencing was peripheral blood. The bases read TGTGCCAGCAGCTCCAACGGCGCGGGACAGTTAGACTTC. It specifies CASSSNGAGQLDF.